This T cell receptor beta chain is from a study of blood T cell repertoires in COVID-19. Background on the study: The samples span acute and convalescent COVID-19 from the United States, Italy and Spain.

This CDR3 has 16 residues. V lost 2 bases and J lost 0; bases outside the gene matches: 4. Germline V CDR1 and CDR2: SGHTA, FQGNSA. This clone was observed a handful of times. Produced via immunoSEQ multiplex PCR; TCRdb's table is partial and in-frame only. The sample yields 250,000 to 350,000 clones, about 88% seen once. This clonotype was obtained from a woman aged 55-75 years with acute or convalescent COVID-19. Input material: peripheral blood. The gene calls are TRBV7-2 and TRBJ2-7, with TRBD1 matching 10 bases. The CDR3 nucleotides read TGTGCCAGCAGCTTATTGGGACAGGGGAGCTCCTACGAGCAGTACTTC. As protein: CASSLLGQGSSYEQYF.